The 14 T cell receptor beta chains below were found in one sample sequenced in a study of response to subunit inactivated influenza vaccine. TCRdb passed the RT-PCR reads through MiXCR, listing each CDR3 protein once. The table has more than 700,000 distinct CDR3 sequences, about 20% seen once. The specimen was PBMCs from blood, collected more than 4 days after vaccination. The source of these receptors is a man aged 45 to 65 who received an inactivated influenza vaccine.

The chain carries TRBV12-3 or TRBV12-4 and TRBJ1-1, with 9 bases aligning to TRBD1. The CDR3 is 14 amino acids. After removal of 6 bases from V and 6 bases from J, the junction contained 8 bases not matched to a gene. CDR3 nucleotides: TGTGCCAGCAGCGAGGACAGGGGTTTACCTGAAGCTTTCTTT. Its protein product is CASSEDRGLPEAFF.

This chain links TRBV20-1 with TRBJ1-1; 8 nucleotides match TRBD1. Germline V gene lookup returns CDR1 DFQATT and CDR2 SNEGSKA (reference sequence). This CDR3 spans 14 amino acids. The junction had 3 bases not matched to a gene; V was cut back by 3 bases and J by 0 bases. In nucleotides, the CDR3 is TGCAGTGCTAGCCGGACAGGGCTGAACACTGAAGCTTTCTTT. Amino acid sequence: CSASRTGLNTEAFF.

In this sample, this clonotype turned up many times. The chain uses TRBV4-3 and TRBJ2-2, with a possible D match to TRBD2 (6 bases). V was cut by 2 bases and J by 0 bases, with 13 bases left in between. The CDR3 spans 17 residues. Germline-derived CDR1 and CDR2 are LGHNA and YSLEER. The DNA of the CDR3 is TGCGCCAGCAGCCAACGGCCGGCGGGGACGAACACCGGGGAGCTGTTTTTT. Amino acids: CASSQRPAGTNTGELFF.

The chain is built from TRBV4-3 and TRBJ1-6; D ambiguous. V shed 0 bases and J shed 0 bases, with 9 bases lying between them. The CDR3 loop spans 17 amino acids. CDR1 LGHNA and CDR2 YSLEER come from the germline V gene. CDR3 residues: CASSQDPLSSYNSPLHF. The CDR3 DNA follows: TGCGCCAGCAGCCAAGACCCCCTCAGCTCCTATAATTCACCCCTCCACTTT.

The rearrangement joins TRBV2 to TRBJ1-4; D possibly corresponds to TRBD1 (5 bases). Germline loops: CDR1 SNHLY, CDR2 FYNNEI. There are 13 residues in the CDR3. V gave up 4 bases and J gave up 7 bases, with 10 bases separating them. CDR3 loop: CASSGAGTEKLFF. The CDR3 DNA reads as TGTGCCAGCAGTGGAGCCGGGACTGAAAAACTGTTTTTT.

The V call is TRBV29-1, the J call TRBJ2-1, with D possibly TRBD1 on 6 matching bases. The CDR3 is 15 residues long. The germline V gene has CDR1 SQVTM and CDR2 ANQGSEA. The V and J ends lost 8 bases and 5 bases respectively, with 22 bases between them. The CDR3 nucleotides are TGCAGCATCCCCCCCTTGGGGACAACAGACAATGAGCAGTTCTTC. Protein: CSIPPLGTTDNEQFF.

This clonotype was counted many times. The rearrangement links TRBV12-3 or TRBV12-4 to TRBJ2-1; 13 nucleotides agree with TRBD2. J was trimmed by 8 bases and V by 7 bases; bases with no gene match: 8. The CDR3 length is 15 residues. CDR3: CASKTRTSGRYEQFF. The DNA of the CDR3 is TGTGCCAGCAAGACTAGGACTAGCGGGAGATATGAGCAGTTCTTC.

The chain couples TRBV4-3 to TRBJ2-3; 12 nucleotides line up with TRBD2. Germline CDR1 and CDR2: LGHNA and YSLEER. V shed 4 bases, J shed 5 bases, and the junction held 7 bases outside the gene matches. CDR3 length: 16 amino acids. CDR3 sequence: CASSLGLAGLVDTQYF. In DNA, the CDR3 is TGCGCCAGCAGCCTCGGACTAGCGGGGTTGGTAGATACGCAGTATTTT.

This clonotype was counted only a few times. The V call is TRBV20-1, the J call TRBJ2-4; weak D call: TRBD2 (6 bases). CDR3 length equals 13 residues. Germline V gene lookup returns CDR1 DFQATT and CDR2 SNEGSKA (reference sequence). The V and J ends lost 1 base and 8 bases respectively, with 12 bases between them. CDR3 loop: CSARGTRGDIQYF. The CDR3 bases are TGCAGTGCTAGAGGGACCCGCGGGGACATTCAGTACTTC.

CDR3 sequence (DNA): TGTGCCATCAGTGAGGAACAATTCACTGAAGCTTTCTTT. Translated, it gives CAISEEQFTEAFF. The chain joins TRBV10-3 to TRBJ1-1; D remains ambiguous. CDR1 is ENHRY and CDR2 is SYGVKD in the germline V gene. This CDR3 has 13 residues. V shed 2 bases and J shed 4 bases, with 8 bases lying between them.

The V call is TRBV7-2, the J call TRBJ2-5, with TRBD2 matching over 15 bases. The CDR3 totals 17 residues. The V gene end was trimmed by 1 base and the J gene end by 2 bases; junction bases not matched to a gene: 2. CDR1 and CDR2 from the germline V gene are SGHTA and FQGNSA. The CDR3 bases are TGTGCCAGCAGCTTAGTGGGACTAGCGGGAGGTCAAGAGACCCAGTACTTC. It yields the protein CASSLVGLAGGQETQYF.

This chain connects TRBV15 to TRBJ2-7; D is unresolved. The CDR3 loop spans 15 amino acids. Trimming removed 2 bases at V and 1 base at J, with 12 bases between. Germline values: CDR1 LNHNV, CDR2 YYDKDF (reference sequence). CDR3 nucleotide sequence: TGTGCCACCAGCAGATCCCTGACGGTATCCTACGAGCAGTACTTC. This translates into CATSRSLTVSYEQYF. The whole variable domain, remainder taken from reference TRBV15 and TRBJ2-7, is DAMVIQNPRYQVTQFGKPVTLSCSQTLNHNVMYWYQQKSSQAPKLLFHYYDKDFNNEADTPDNFQSRRPNTSFCFLDIRSPGLGDTAMYLCATSRSLTVSYEQYFGPGTRLTVT.

This rearrangement joins TRBV24-1 to TRBJ2-5; TRBD2 matches at 8 bases. V was pared by 10 bases and J by 1 base, with 7 bases of the junction left unmatched. CDR3 length: 14 amino acids. Germline V gives CDR1 KGHDR, CDR2 SFDVKD. The chain's CDR3 is CATGSGALQETQYF. The CDR3 DNA follows: TGTGCCACGGGTAGCGGGGCCCTCCAAGAGACCCAGTACTTC.

This clonotype appeared a few times. The genes are TRBV9 and TRBJ2-3; D is uncertain. Per the germline V gene, CDR1 is SGDLS and CDR2 is YYNGEE. CDR3 size: 13 residues. Trimming took 4 bases from V and 6 from J, leaving 12 bases between them. CDR3 nucleotides: TGTGCCAGCAGCCCCCGGCAATACGATACGCAGTATTTT. This gives the protein CASSPRQYDTQYF.